The T cell receptor beta chain described here comes from a study of T and B cells in COVID-19 patients. This clonotype was recorded only once. TRB rearrangements were amplified by multiplex PCR with BIOMED2 TRB-A/B primers. TCRdb redid the calling of the multiplex PCR reads with MiXCR, one entry per CDR3 protein. The sample lists 10,000 or so distinct CDR3 sequences, about 30% seen once, with over 11% in the top ten. Blood genomic DNA input for TRB amplification was about 240-550 ng. The receptor's source is a human donor with active COVID-19. The specimen was blood.

The CDR3 reads CASSIWDSWGTGELFF. CDR3 coding DNA: TGTGCCAGTAGTATATGGGATAGCTGGGGGACCGGGGAGCTGTTTTTT. The chain recombines TRBV19 with TRBJ2-2; TRBD1 or TRBD2 may be the D gene (5 bases each). This CDR3 region has 16 residues. The ends were cut back, 2 bases at V and 5 bases at J, with 15 bases in the middle. CDR1 LNHDA and CDR2 SQIVND come from the germline V gene (reference sequence).